This T cell receptor beta chain emerged from a study of cytomegalovirus exposure and HLA in healthy donors. In regard to this clone: As yet, its antigen is unknown.

Germline CDR1 and CDR2: LNHNV and YYDKDF (reference sequence). The V and J ends lost 4 bases and 9 bases, in that order; junction bases with no gene match: 8. The length of the CDR3 is 15 residues. It was with 60 Vbeta and 13 Jbeta primers that the PCR ran. The repertoire was sequenced with immunoSEQ multiplex PCR; TCRdb's copy has only in-frame clones and lacks some. The table lists roughly 99,000 clones, 79% of them singletons, with 3.8% in the top ten. Broader study findings: In vitro data verified a few CMV-associated chains as specific for CMV antigens. Beyond CMV serostatus, there was no information to go on about immune exposure.

This TCR derives from a woman aged 40 to 50 in good health and CMV-seronegative. The V and J genes are TRBV15 and TRBJ1-6; the match to TRBD1 covers 8 bases. Sequencing was performed on PBMCs. CDR3 sequence (DNA): TGTGCCACCAGCATCGGACAGGGCTCTGGTTCACCCCTCCACTTT. Translating gives CATSIGQGSGSPLHF.